The clone carrying this TCR beta chain was detected ten times or more. These data come from a study of T cells in Graves' hyperthyroidism and ophthalmopathy. Exclusion followed for patients with uncontrolled infection, other autoimmune disease, pregnancy or lactation. Trimming removed 0 bases at V and 5 bases at J, with 13 bases between. The CDR3 is made up of 15 amino acids. Germline-derived CDR1 and CDR2 are SGHAT and FQNNGV. Researchers amplified the TCR beta CDR3 regions from RNA transcripts. RT-PCR in the first round (using the HTBI primer set) targeted the TCR CDR3. TCRdb fed the multiplex PCR reads into MiXCR, producing one record per CDR3 protein. The sample consists of hundreds of thousands of distinct CDR3 sequences, 15% to 17% of them appearing once.

The sample comprised blood. This receptor was identified in a woman aged 18-35 years with Graves' hyperthyroidism that later progressed to Graves' ophthalmopathy. V is TRBV11-2 and J is TRBJ2-5; D unresolved. CDR3 loop: CASSLDGQSVETQYF. The DNA for the CDR3 is TGTGCCAGCAGCTTAGATGGCCAGTCCGTGGAGACCCAGTACTTC.